The 10 T cell receptor beta chains presented below share a single source sample, sequenced in a study of T cell responses to AZD1222 COVID-19 vaccine. Sequencing used immunoSEQ multiplex PCR; TCRdb keeps in-frame clones, though not all of them. The sample lists 100,000 to 150,000 clones, 90% occurring once. The specimen was peripheral blood, collected on day 0 of AZD1222 vaccination. Receptors were obtained from an adult in good health.

This sequence joins TRBV6-5 and TRBJ2-1; TRBD2 matches at 11 bases. This CDR3 comprises 15 residues. V lost 5 bases to trimming and J lost 9 bases; unmatched junction nucleotides: 9. In germline, CDR1 is MNHEY, CDR2 SVGAGI. The CDR3 protein is CASSPIAGGPSEQFF. In DNA, the CDR3 is TGTGCCAGCAGTCCCATAGCGGGGGGGCCCAGTGAGCAGTTCTTC.

About this clone: The same CDR3 also results from other DNA sequences found in this sample. The rearrangement links TRBV7-2 to TRBJ1-4; perhaps TRBD1 as D (5 bases). The germline V gene encodes CDR1 SGHTA and CDR2 FQGNSA. The CDR3 is 15 residues long. V gave up 2 bases and J gave up 0 bases, with 7 bases separating them. DNA of the CDR3: TGTGCCAGCAGCTTACAGGGAGCAACTAATGAAAAACTGTTTTTT. The encoded protein is CASSLQGATNEKLFF.

The rearrangement uses TRBV9 and TRBJ1-2, with a weak D call TRBD1 (5 bases). CDR1 is SGDLS, CDR2 YYNGEE, per germline. V was cut by 4 bases and J by 7 bases, with 23 bases left in between. This CDR3 is built from 16 residues. CDR3 protein: CASSSAAPGQGGGYTF. DNA of the CDR3: TGTGCCAGCAGCTCGGCCGCCCCAGGCCAGGGTGGTGGCTACACCTTC.

This clone occurred a few times. CDR3 nucleotide sequence: TGTGCCAGCAGTTTCGGACTCGAGGCTCAGCCCCAGCATTTT. Protein sequence: CASSFGLEAQPQHF. The chain links TRBV6-2 or TRBV6-3 to TRBJ1-5; D is unclear. The germline V gene has CDR1 MNHEY and CDR2 SVGEGT. Trimming pared 4 bases from V and 6 bases from J, leaving 13 bases between. The CDR3 has 14 amino acids.

The CDR3: CASSHSRLAKNIQYF. The CDR3 DNA follows: TGTGCCAGCAGCCATTCGAGACTAGCCAAAAACATTCAGTACTTC. The chain couples TRBV3-1 (or the pseudogene TRBV3-2) to TRBJ2-4; D is uncertain. Between the trimmed V and J ends, which lost 3 bases and 0 bases, there was a span of 9 bases. This CDR3 has 15 amino acids. Germline V gene sequence: CDR1 LGHDT, CDR2 YNNKEL (reference sequence).

This clone was recorded only once. The rearrangement joins TRBV9 to TRBJ1-2; D is uncertain. V was cut by 3 bases and J by 5 bases, with 5 bases left in between. Germline V gives CDR1 SGDLS, CDR2 YYNGEE. This CDR3 comprises 11 residues. CDR3 sequence: CASSAPYGYTF. CDR3 DNA: TGTGCCAGCAGCGCCCCGTATGGCTACACCTTC.

The chain joins TRBV5-5 to TRBJ1-1, with D hard to call. V lost 2 bases and J 0 bases, leaving 14 bases between the germline ends. The CDR3 is 16 amino acids. Germline V gene data show CDR1 as SGHKS and CDR2 as YYEKEE (reference sequence). CDR3 sequence (DNA): TGTGCCAGCAGCTTTGGCAGCGCCATGCTGAACACTGAAGCTTTCTTT. Amino acid sequence: CASSFGSAMLNTEAFF. Filled out from reference TRBV5-5 and TRBJ1-1, the complete variable domain reads DAGVTQSPTHLIKTRGQQVTLRCSPISGHKSVSWYQQVLGQGPQFIFQYYEKEERGRGNFPDRFSARQFPNYSSELNVNALLLGDSALYLCASSFGSAMLNTEAFFGQGTRLTVV.

CDR3 coding DNA: TGTGCCAGCAGTCCCGGACTCGATTACAATGAGCAGTTCTTC. Translating gives CASSPGLDYNEQFF. This chain links TRBV6-5 with TRBJ2-1; TRBD2 might be the D (5 bases). Looked up from germline, CDR1 is MNHEY and CDR2 is SVGAGI. V lost 5 bases and J 4 bases, leaving 12 bases between the germline ends. The CDR3 spans 14 residues.

This clone was found once. In nucleotides, the CDR3 is TGTGCCAGCAGCCCAGGAACTTCCAGGGGCAGGCACACTGAAGCTTTCTTT. Protein sequence: CASSPGTSRGRHTEAFF. The V gene is TRBV5-4, the J gene TRBJ1-1, with D possibly matching TRBD1 (6 bases). The ends were cut back, 4 bases at V and 3 bases at J, with 22 bases in the middle. The CDR3 contains 17 residues. Germline V gene data show CDR1 as SGHNT and CDR2 as YYREEE (reference sequence).

This clone was found once. The chain recombines TRBV6-5 with TRBJ2-1, with 10 bases fitting TRBD2. The CDR3 sequence is 15 residues long. Losses at the gene ends were 6 bases for V and 4 bases for J; bases not matched to a gene: 6. Germline V gene sequence: CDR1 MNHEY, CDR2 SVGAGI. The CDR3 coding sequence is TGTGCCAGCAGCACAACTAGCGGGGCATACAATGAGCAGTTCTTC. Amino acid sequence: CASSTTSGAYNEQFF.